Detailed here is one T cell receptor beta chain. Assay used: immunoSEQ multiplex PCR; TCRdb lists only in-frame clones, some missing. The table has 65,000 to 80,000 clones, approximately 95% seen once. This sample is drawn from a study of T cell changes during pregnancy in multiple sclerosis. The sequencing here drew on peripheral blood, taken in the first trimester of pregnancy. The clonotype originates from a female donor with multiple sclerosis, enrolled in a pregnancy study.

The CDR3 sequence: CASSQSSGYNYGYTF. The CDR3 bases are TGTGCCAGCAGCCAATCGTCGGGATATAACTATGGCTACACCTTC. This chain uses TRBV16 with TRBJ1-2, with unresolved D. Trimming pared 0 bases from V and 1 base from J, leaving 9 bases between. Germline V gene sequence: CDR1 KGHSY, CDR2 FQNENV. The CDR3 covers 15 residues. The complete variable domain, with remaining parts taken from reference TRBV16 and TRBJ1-2, reads GEEVAQTPKHLVRGEGQKAKLYCAPIKGHSYVFWYQQVLKNEFKFLISFQNENVFDETGMPKERFSAKCLPNSPCSLEIQATKLEDSAVYFCASSQSSGYNYGYTFGSGTRLTVV.